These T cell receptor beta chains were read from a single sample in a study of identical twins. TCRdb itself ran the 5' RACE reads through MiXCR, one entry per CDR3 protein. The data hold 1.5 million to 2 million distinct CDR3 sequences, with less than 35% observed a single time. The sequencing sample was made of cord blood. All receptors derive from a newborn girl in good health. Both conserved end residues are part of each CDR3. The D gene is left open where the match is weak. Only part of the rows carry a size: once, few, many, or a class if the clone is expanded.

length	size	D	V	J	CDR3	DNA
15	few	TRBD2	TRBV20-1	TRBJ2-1	CSGTRREAPYNEQFF	TGCAGTGGGACCCGGCGGGAGGCCCCCTACAATGAGCAGTTCTTC
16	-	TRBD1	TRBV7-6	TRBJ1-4	CASSPRRQGSNDKLFF	TGTGCCAGCAGCCCCCGTCGACAGGGCTCTAATGATAAACTGTTTTTT
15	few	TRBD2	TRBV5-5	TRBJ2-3	CASSFTSGVLGTQYF	TGTGCCAGCAGCTTCACTAGCGGGGTGTTAGGTACGCAGTATTTT
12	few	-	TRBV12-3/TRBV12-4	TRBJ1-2	CASSPHNYGYTF	TGTGCCAGCAGTCCTCACAACTATGGCTACACCTTC
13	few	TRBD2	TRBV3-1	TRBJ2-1	CASSPAGTTIQFF	TGTGCCAGCAGCCCAGCCGGGACTACCATCCAGTTCTTC
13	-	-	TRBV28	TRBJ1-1	CASSFERERGAFF	TGTGCCAGCAGTTTTGAAAGGGAGCGGGGGGCTTTCTTT
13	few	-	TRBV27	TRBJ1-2	CASSLNSIYGYTF	TGTGCCAGCAGTTTAAACAGCATCTATGGCTACACCTTC
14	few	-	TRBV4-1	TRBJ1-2	CASSQPIGQRGYTF	TGCGCCAGCAGCCAACCGATTGGCCAGCGAGGCTACACCTTC
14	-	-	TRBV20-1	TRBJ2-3	CSETHAGWGDTQYF	TGCAGTGAGACCCACGCCGGGTGGGGGGATACGCAGTATTTT
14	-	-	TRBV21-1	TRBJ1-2	CASSKGEQGYGYTF	TGTGCCAGCAGCAAAGGGGAACAGGGCTATGGCTACACCTTC
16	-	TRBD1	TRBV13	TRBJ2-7	CASSSGDRVNLYEQYF	TGTGCCAGCAGCTCCGGGGACAGGGTAAACCTCTACGAGCAGTACTTC
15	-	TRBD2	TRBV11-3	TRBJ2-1	CASSLDGGRDNEQFF	TGTGCCAGCAGCTTAGATGGCGGGAGGGACAATGAGCAGTTCTTC
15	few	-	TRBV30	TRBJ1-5	CAWSVPGTSNQPQHF	TGTGCCTGGAGTGTACCGGGCACCTCAAATCAGCCCCAGCATTTT
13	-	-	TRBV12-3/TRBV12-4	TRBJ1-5	CAHARARDQPQHF	TGTGCCCACGCGAGAGCGAGGGATCAGCCCCAGCATTTT
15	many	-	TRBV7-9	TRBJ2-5	CASSLLPTLQETQYF	TGTGCCAGCAGCTTACTCCCAACTCTCCAAGAGACCCAGTACTTC
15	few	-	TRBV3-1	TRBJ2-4	CASSQASASLNIQYF	TGTGCCAGCAGCCAAGCATCTGCGTCTTTAAACATTCAGTACTTC
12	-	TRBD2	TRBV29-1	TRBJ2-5	CSVGGGKGTQYF	TGCAGCGTTGGGGGGGGAAAAGGGACCCAGTACTTC
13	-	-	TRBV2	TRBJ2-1	CASLPRTENIQFF	TGTGCCAGCCTACCTAGGACAGAAAACATTCAGTTCTTC
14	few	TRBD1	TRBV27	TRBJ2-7	CASSRYGQGNEQYF	TGTGCCAGCAGCAGATACGGACAGGGGAACGAGCAGTACTTC
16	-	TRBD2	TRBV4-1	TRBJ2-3	CASSQDIGLAGGQQYF	TGCGCCAGCAGCCAAGATATCGGACTAGCGGGGGGGCAGCAGTATTTT
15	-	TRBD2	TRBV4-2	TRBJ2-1	CASSPRGLPYNEQFF	TGTGCCAGCAGCCCGAGGGGACTACCATACAATGAGCAGTTCTTC
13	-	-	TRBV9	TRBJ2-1	CASSVAPADEQFF	TGTGCCAGCAGCGTGGCCCCGGCCGATGAGCAGTTCTTC
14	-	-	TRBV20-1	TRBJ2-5	CSASGGTVQETQYF	TGCAGTGCTAGCGGGGGGACAGTCCAAGAGACCCAGTACTTC
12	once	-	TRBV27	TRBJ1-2	CASSFVGTGYTF	TGTGCCAGCAGTTTCGTGGGGACTGGCTACACCTTC
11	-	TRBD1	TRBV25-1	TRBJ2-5	CASYRGQTQYF	TGTGCCAGCTACAGGGGCCAGACCCAGTACTTC
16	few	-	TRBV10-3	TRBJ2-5	CAISESIYQGEKEQYF	TGTGCCATCAGTGAGTCGATATACCAGGGTGAGAAGGAGCAGTACTTC
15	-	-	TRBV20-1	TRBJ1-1	CSARVGPGKYTESFF	TGCAGTGCTAGAGTTGGGCCAGGGAAGTACACTGAATCTTTCTTT
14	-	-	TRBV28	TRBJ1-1	CASSPTREDTEAFF	TGTGCCAGCAGCCCAACCAGGGAAGACACTGAAGCTTTCTTT
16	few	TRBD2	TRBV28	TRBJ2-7	CASSLAPGLGPYEQYF	TGTGCCAGCAGTTTAGCTCCGGGACTAGGCCCCTACGAGCAGTACTTC
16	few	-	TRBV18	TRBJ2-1	CASSPPGFRRYNEQFF	TGTGCCAGCTCACCGCCAGGGTTCCGGCGCTACAATGAGCAGTTCTTC
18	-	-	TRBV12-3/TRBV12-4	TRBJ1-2	CASAGNYLTLPNRHGYTF	TGTGCCAGCGCTGGGAACTACCTTACCTTGCCAAATCGACATGGCTACACCTTC
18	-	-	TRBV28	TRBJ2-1	CASSFGGTRISSYNEQFF	TGTGCCAGCAGTTTTGGCGGGACCCGAATAAGCTCCTACAATGAGCAGTTCTTC
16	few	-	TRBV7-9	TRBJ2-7	CASSPYSLGSYNEQYF	TGTGCCAGCAGCCCGTACTCCTTGGGGTCCTACAATGAGCAGTACTTC
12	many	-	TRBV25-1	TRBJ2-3	CASSGPESTQYF	TGTGCCAGCAGTGGACCGGAAAGTACGCAGTATTTT
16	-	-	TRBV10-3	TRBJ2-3	CAISEPRSPVTDTQYF	TGTGCCATCAGTGAGCCTCGAAGTCCGGTCACAGATACGCAGTATTTT
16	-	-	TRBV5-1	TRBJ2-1	CASSLIPSVQDNEQFF	TGCGCCAGCAGCTTGATTCCTAGCGTTCAAGACAATGAGCAGTTCTTC
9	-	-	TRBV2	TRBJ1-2	CAYQYGYTF	TGTGCCTACCAATATGGCTACACCTTC
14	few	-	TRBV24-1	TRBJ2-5	CTTSDAEGWETQYF	TGTACCACCAGTGATGCGGAGGGTTGGGAGACCCAGTACTTC
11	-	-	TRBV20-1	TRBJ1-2	CSARIDYGYTF	TGCAGTGCTAGGATTGACTATGGCTACACCTTC
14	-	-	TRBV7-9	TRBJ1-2	CASSLGTSHYGYTF	TGTGCCAGCAGCTTAGGTACCAGTCACTATGGCTACACCTTC
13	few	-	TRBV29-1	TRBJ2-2	CSLKFPNTGELFF	TGCAGCCTAAAGTTTCCGAACACCGGGGAGCTGTTTTTT
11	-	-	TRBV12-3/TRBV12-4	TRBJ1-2	CASSLAGNYTF	TGTGCCAGCAGTTTAGCAGGGAACTACACCTTC